Listed below are T cell receptor beta chains from one sample, sequenced in a study of cytomegalovirus exposure and HLA in healthy donors. Method: immunoSEQ multiplex PCR; TCRdb's copy keeps in-frame clones and lacks some. Its listing shows around 150,000 clones. Sequencing was done on a sample of PBMCs. All receptors come from a man aged 40-49 years in good health and CMV-seronegative. Both conserved end residues are part of each CDR3. A D gene is named only where the DNA matches it firmly.

V: TRBV28; D: -; J: TRBJ1-6; CDR3: CASSLSAGWSPLHF; DNA: TGTGCCAGCAGTTTAAGTGCAGGGTGGTCACCCCTCCACTTT
V: TRBV5-4; D: -; J: TRBJ2-7; CDR3: CASSLDARTYEQYF; DNA: TGTGCCAGCAGCTTGGATGCCAGGACCTACGAGCAGTACTTC
V: TRBV4-1; D: -; J: TRBJ1-5; CDR3: CASSQDSTVEYQPQHF; DNA: TGCGCCAGCAGCCAAGATTCGACAGTAGAGTATCAGCCCCAGCATTTT
V: TRBV11-2; D: -; J: TRBJ2-1; CDR3: CASSLADWSSYNEQFF; DNA: TGTGCCAGCAGCTTAGCGGACTGGAGCTCCTACAATGAGCAGTTCTTC
V: TRBV7-9; D: TRBD1; J: TRBJ2-3; CDR3: CASSLLGQGLLNTQYF; DNA: TGTGCCAGCAGCTTACTAGGACAGGGTCTCCTAAATACGCAGTATTTT
V: TRBV5-1; D: TRBD1; J: TRBJ1-2; CDR3: CASSLVLDRGYDYGYTF; DNA: TGCGCCAGCAGCTTGGTTTTAGACAGGGGTTATGACTATGGCTACACCTTC
V: TRBV4-1; D: -; J: TRBJ2-3; CDR3: CASSQDSRSTDTQYF; DNA: TGCGCCAGCAGCCAAGATTCTAGGAGCACAGATACGCAGTATTTT
V: TRBV4-2; D: -; J: TRBJ2-1; CDR3: CASSQEGLAGGNEQFF; DNA: TGTGCCAGCAGCCAAGAAGGCCTAGCTGGTGGGAATGAGCAGTTCTTC
V: TRBV29-1; D: -; J: TRBJ2-7; CDR3: CSVGGSEQYF; DNA: TGCAGCGTTGGAGGATCCGAGCAGTACTTC
V: TRBV7-2; D: -; J: TRBJ2-3; CDR3: CASSSSGTGTDTQYF; DNA: TGTGCCAGCAGCTCCTCGGGGACTGGAACAGATACGCAGTATTTT
V: TRBV9; D: TRBD1; J: TRBJ1-6; CDR3: CASSVQTGDSPLHF; DNA: TGTGCCAGCAGCGTACAAACAGGGGATTCACCCCTCCACTTT
V: TRBV5-1; D: -; J: TRBJ2-1; CDR3: CASSLTSGLSNEQFF; DNA: TGCGCCAGCAGCTTGACATCGGGTCTTAGCAATGAGCAGTTCTTC
V: TRBV30; D: -; J: TRBJ2-1; CDR3: CAWSEAVHEQFF; DNA: TGTGCCTGGAGTGAGGCGGTGCATGAGCAGTTCTTC
V: TRBV5-1; D: TRBD2; J: TRBJ2-3; CDR3: CASSSSGTSGDTQYF; DNA: TGCGCCAGCAGCTCGAGCGGGACTAGCGGCGATACGCAGTATTTT
V: TRBV7-3; D: -; J: TRBJ2-5; CDR3: CASSLDRQETQYF; DNA: TGTGCCAGCAGCTTAGACAGGCAAGAGACCCAGTACTTC
V: TRBV14; D: -; J: TRBJ2-1; CDR3: CASSPERRRSYNEQFF; DNA: TGTGCCAGCAGCCCTGAGAGGAGAAGGTCCTACAATGAGCAGTTCTTC
V: TRBV6-1; D: -; J: TRBJ1-2; CDR3: CASSGQAGTLVYTF; DNA: TGTGCCAGCAGCGGACAAGCCGGGACACTCGTCTACACCTTC
V: TRBV19; D: -; J: TRBJ1-5; CDR3: CASSSGGQPQHF; DNA: TGTGCCAGTAGCTCCGGGGGTCAGCCCCAGCATTTT
V: TRBV7-8; D: TRBD1; J: TRBJ1-4; CDR3: CASSARRGRNEKLFF; DNA: TGTGCCAGCAGCGCCCGGAGGGGGCGGAATGAAAAACTGTTTTTT
V: TRBV4-3; D: TRBD1; J: TRBJ1-6; CDR3: CASSQEDRGNSPLHF; DNA: TGCGCCAGCAGCCAAGAGGACAGGGGGAACTCACCCCTCCACTTT
V: TRBV7-9; D: -; J: TRBJ1-4; CDR3: CASSRTGMDEKLFF; DNA: TGTGCCAGCAGCCGGACGGGGATGGATGAAAAACTGTTTTTT
V: TRBV6-1; D: TRBD1; J: TRBJ2-3; CDR3: CASSDRDRGADTQYF; DNA: TGTGCCAGCAGTGACCGGGACAGGGGGGCAGATACGCAGTATTTT
V: TRBV9; D: -; J: TRBJ1-1; CDR3: CASSVEAGRTEAFF; DNA: TGTGCCAGCAGCGTTGAGGCAGGGCGCACTGAAGCTTTCTTT
V: TRBV12-5; D: -; J: TRBJ2-5; CDR3: CASGSGQKYQETQYF; DNA: TGTGCTAGTGGCTCCGGACAGAAGTACCAAGAGACCCAGTACTTC
V: TRBV5-1; D: -; J: TRBJ2-4; CDR3: CASSLGAGTKNIQYF; DNA: TGCGCCAGCAGCTTGGGGGCGGGTACCAAAAACATTCAGTACTTC
V: TRBV4-1; D: TRBD1; J: TRBJ1-6; CDR3: CASSQDGTGLRNSPLHF; DNA: TGCGCCAGCAGCCAAGATGGGACAGGGTTGAGAAATTCACCCCTCCACTTT
V: TRBV12-1; D: -; J: TRBJ1-1; CDR3: CASSAPRGGFEAFF; DNA: TGTGCCAGCAGCGCCCCGCGGGGGGGCTTTGAAGCTTTCTTT
V: TRBV10-3; D: -; J: TRBJ2-5; CDR3: CAISESGGVGETQYF; DNA: TGTGCCATCAGTGAGTCTGGCGGGGTGGGAGAGACCCAGTACTTC
V: TRBV7-3; D: -; J: TRBJ2-5; CDR3: CASSLSGQGGIPQYF; DNA: TGTGCCAGCAGCTTAAGTGGCCAGGGTGGAATCCCCCAGTACTTC
V: TRBV4-2; D: TRBD2; J: TRBJ2-3; CDR3: CASSQQGLAGDTDTQYF; DNA: TGTGCCAGCAGCCAGCAGGGGCTAGCGGGGGACACAGATACGCAGTATTTT
V: TRBV5-6; D: -; J: TRBJ1-4; CDR3: CASSLPRRGTNEKLFF; DNA: TGTGCCAGCAGCTTACCGCGCAGGGGAACTAATGAAAAACTGTTTTTT
V: TRBV18; D: -; J: TRBJ2-7; CDR3: CASSQTGIVHEQYF; DNA: TGTGCCAGCTCCCAAACAGGGATAGTACACGAGCAGTACTTC
V: TRBV11-2; D: TRBD2; J: TRBJ2-1; CDR3: CASSFSGGEMNEQFF; DNA: TGTGCCAGCAGTTTTAGCGGGGGGGAAATGAATGAGCAGTTCTTC
V: TRBV10-3; D: TRBD1; J: TRBJ1-5; CDR3: CATLQGTTLGQPQHF; DNA: TGTGCCACGTTACAGGGGACCACCCTCGGGCAGCCCCAGCATTTT
V: TRBV6-1; D: -; J: TRBJ1-6; CDR3: CASSEQLESPLHF; DNA: TGTGCCAGCAGTGAACAGCTAGAGTCACCCCTCCACTTT
V: TRBV6-5; D: TRBD1; J: TRBJ1-5; CDR3: CASRKGQFSNQPQHF; DNA: TGTGCCAGCAGGAAGGGACAGTTTAGCAATCAGCCCCAGCATTTT
V: TRBV5-4; D: TRBD1; J: TRBJ1-3; CDR3: CASSRTGAENTIYF; DNA: TGTGCCAGCAGCCGGACAGGGGCGGAAAACACCATATATTTT
V: TRBV4-3; D: -; J: TRBJ1-2; CDR3: CASSIGPGAYYGYTF; DNA: TGCGCCAGCAGTATCGGGCCAGGGGCCTACTATGGCTACACCTTC
V: TRBV19; D: -; J: TRBJ1-5; CDR3: CASSRQAQGQPQHF; DNA: TGTGCCAGTAGTCGACAGGCTCAGGGTCAGCCCCAGCATTTT
V: TRBV4-1; D: -; J: TRBJ1-2; CDR3: CASSHRTFWENYGYTF; DNA: TGCGCCAGCAGCCATAGGACTTTTTGGGAGAACTATGGCTACACCTTC
V: TRBV7-9; D: -; J: TRBJ2-5; CDR3: CASSLGDEETQYF; DNA: TGTGCCAGCAGCCTCGGGGATGAGGAGACCCAGTACTTC
V: TRBV7-7; D: -; J: TRBJ2-1; CDR3: CASSLIGENEQFF; DNA: TGTGCCAGCAGCTTAATCGGGGAAAATGAGCAGTTCTTC
V: TRBV5-6; D: -; J: TRBJ2-5; CDR3: CASSLPHSQETQYF; DNA: TGTGCCAGCAGCTTGCCTCACAGCCAAGAGACCCAGTACTTC
V: TRBV6-5; D: TRBD1; J: TRBJ2-2; CDR3: CASSYGDRAVTGELFF; DNA: TGTGCCAGCAGTTACGGGGACAGGGCGGTAACCGGGGAGCTGTTTTTT
V: TRBV7-3; D: -; J: TRBJ2-1; CDR3: CANSQTGPISYNEQFF; DNA: TGTGCCAACAGTCAGACAGGACCAATCTCCTACAATGAGCAGTTCTTC
V: TRBV6-6; D: TRBD1; J: TRBJ1-2; CDR3: CASSYSGQGAGYTF; DNA: TGTGCCAGCAGTTACTCAGGACAGGGGGCTGGCTACACCTTC
V: TRBV5-1; D: TRBD2; J: TRBJ2-1; CDR3: CASTRGGGGNEQFF; DNA: TGCGCCAGCACCCGGGGGGGAGGGGGCAATGAGCAGTTCTTC
V: TRBV7-3; D: -; J: TRBJ2-7; CDR3: CASSRDRFYEQYF; DNA: TGTGCCAGCAGTCGAGACAGGTTCTACGAGCAGTACTTC
V: TRBV7-6; D: TRBD1; J: TRBJ1-3; CDR3: CASSPTGSSSGNTIYF; DNA: TGTGCCAGCAGCCCGACAGGGTCTTCCTCTGGAAACACCATATATTTT
V: TRBV29-1; D: TRBD1; J: TRBJ1-1; CDR3: CSADRGTEAFF; DNA: TGCAGCGCGGACAGGGGGACTGAAGCTTTCTTT
V: TRBV6-6; D: TRBD2; J: TRBJ2-4; CDR3: CASRGEGLEAKNIQYF; DNA: TGTGCCAGCAGGGGGGAGGGGCTTGAAGCCAAAAACATTCAGTACTTC
V: TRBV18; D: -; J: TRBJ1-5; CDR3: CASSRTVTTSSNQPQHF; DNA: TGTGCCAGCTCTCGGACAGTGACCACATCAAGCAATCAGCCCCAGCATTTT
V: TRBV5-1; D: TRBD2; J: TRBJ2-7; CDR3: CASSLEISGGPSYEQYF; DNA: TGCGCCAGCAGCTTGGAGATTAGCGGGGGGCCCTCCTACGAGCAGTACTTC